This note documents a single TCR beta chain sequence. Its cognate antigen is unknown. These data are taken from a study of identical twins. General study findings and limits: Cord blood's abundant beta clonotypes had fewer insertions, unlike memory repertoires. Models underestimated TCR alpha sharing (out-of-frame) in monozygotic twins.

TCRdb ran MiXCR on the 5' RACE reads and lists one entry per CDR3 protein. This sample has about 240,000 distinct CDR3 sequences; about an eighth occur once, and the top ten carry more than 3.5%. This CDR3 region has 15 residues. The ends were cut back, 2 bases at V and 6 bases at J, with 13 bases in the middle. Germline V gives CDR1 SGHVS, CDR2 FQNEAQ. These data were also filed under a second study, of yellow fever vaccine responses in identical twins.

This sequence was found in a woman between 18 and 29 years old in good health. The chain combines TRBV7-8 with TRBJ1-4; D is undetermined. The specimen sequenced was memory (CD45RO+) T cells sorted from blood. In DNA form, the CDR3 reads TGTGCCAGCAGCTTAAACTCCCACGGGGATGAAAAACTGTTTTTT. As protein: CASSLNSHGDEKLFF.